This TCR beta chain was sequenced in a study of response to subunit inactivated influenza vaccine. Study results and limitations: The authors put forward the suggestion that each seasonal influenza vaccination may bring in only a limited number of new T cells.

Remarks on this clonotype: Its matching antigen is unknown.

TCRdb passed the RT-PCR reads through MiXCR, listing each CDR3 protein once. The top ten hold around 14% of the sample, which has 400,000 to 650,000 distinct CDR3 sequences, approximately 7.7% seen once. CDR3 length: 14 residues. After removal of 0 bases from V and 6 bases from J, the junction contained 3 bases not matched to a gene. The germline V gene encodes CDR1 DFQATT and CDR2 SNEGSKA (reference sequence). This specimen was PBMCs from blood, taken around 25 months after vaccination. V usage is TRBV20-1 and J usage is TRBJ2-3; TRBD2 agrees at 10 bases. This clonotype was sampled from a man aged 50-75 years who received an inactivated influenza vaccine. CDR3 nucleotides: TGCAGTGCTAGAGATGTACTAGCGGGGGATACGCAGTATTTT. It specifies CSARDVLAGDTQYF.